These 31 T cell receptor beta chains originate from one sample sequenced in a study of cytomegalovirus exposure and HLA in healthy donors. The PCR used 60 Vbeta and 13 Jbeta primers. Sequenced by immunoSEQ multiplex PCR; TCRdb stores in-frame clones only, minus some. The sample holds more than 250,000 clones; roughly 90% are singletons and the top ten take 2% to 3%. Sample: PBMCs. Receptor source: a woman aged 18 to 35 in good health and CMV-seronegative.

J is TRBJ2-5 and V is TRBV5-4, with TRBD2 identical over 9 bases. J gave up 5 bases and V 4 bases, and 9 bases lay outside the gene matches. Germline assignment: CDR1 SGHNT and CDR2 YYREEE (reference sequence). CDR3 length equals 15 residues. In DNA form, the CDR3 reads TGTGCCAGCAGCCCCGTACACACTAGCGGGGAGACCCAGTACTTC. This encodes CASSPVHTSGETQYF. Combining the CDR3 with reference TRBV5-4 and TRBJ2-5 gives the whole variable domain ETGVTQSPTHLIKTRGQQVTLRCSSQSGHNTVSWYQQALGQGPQFIFQYYREEENGRGNFPPRFSGLQFPNYSSELNVNALELDDSALYLCASSPVHTSGETQYFGPGTRLLVL.

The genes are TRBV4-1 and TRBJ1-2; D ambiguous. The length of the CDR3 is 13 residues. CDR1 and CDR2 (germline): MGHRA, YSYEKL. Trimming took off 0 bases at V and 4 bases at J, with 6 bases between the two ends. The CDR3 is CASSQEEIYGYTF. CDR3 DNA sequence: TGCGCCAGCAGCCAAGAGGAGATCTATGGCTACACCTTC.

The CDR3 reads CAWKITSGHYYGYTF. The CDR3, as DNA: TGTGCCTGGAAGATAACTTCGGGACACTACTATGGCTACACCTTC. The rearrangement joins TRBV30 to TRBJ1-2, with D possibly TRBD1 on 6 matching bases. V lost 4 bases to trimming and J lost 3 bases, with 18 bases between them. CDR1 and CDR2 from the germline V gene are GTSNPN and SVGIG (reference sequence). The CDR3 contains 15 residues.

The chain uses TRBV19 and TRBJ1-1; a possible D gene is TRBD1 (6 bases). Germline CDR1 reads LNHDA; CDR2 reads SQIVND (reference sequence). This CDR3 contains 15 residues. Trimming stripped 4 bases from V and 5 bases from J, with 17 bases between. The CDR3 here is CASSTNPGGQTEAFF. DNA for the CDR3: TGTGCCAGTAGTACAAATCCCGGGGGGCAAACTGAAGCTTTCTTT.

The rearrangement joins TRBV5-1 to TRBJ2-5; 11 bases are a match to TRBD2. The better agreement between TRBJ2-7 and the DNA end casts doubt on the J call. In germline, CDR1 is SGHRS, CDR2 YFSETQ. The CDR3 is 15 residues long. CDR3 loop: CASSELAGASYEQYF. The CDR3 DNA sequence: TGCGCCAGCAGCGAACTAGCGGGGGCGTCCTACGAGCAGTACTTC.

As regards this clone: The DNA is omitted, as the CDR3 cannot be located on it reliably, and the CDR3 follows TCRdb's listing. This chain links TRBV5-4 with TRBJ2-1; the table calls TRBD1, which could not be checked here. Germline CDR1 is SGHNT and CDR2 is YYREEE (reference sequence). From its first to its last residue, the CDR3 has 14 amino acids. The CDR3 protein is CASSFQMSYNEQFF.

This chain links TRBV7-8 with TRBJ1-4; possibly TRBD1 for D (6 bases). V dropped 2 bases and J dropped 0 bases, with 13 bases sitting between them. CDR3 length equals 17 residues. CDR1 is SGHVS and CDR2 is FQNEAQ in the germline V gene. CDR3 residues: CASSLSGTTATNEKLFF. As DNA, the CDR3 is TGTGCCAGCAGCTTATCAGGGACAACTGCAACTAATGAAAAACTGTTTTTT. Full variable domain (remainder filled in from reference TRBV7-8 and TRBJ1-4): GAGVSQSPRYKVAKRGQDVALRCDPISGHVSLFWYQQALGQGPEFLTYFQNEAQLDKSGLPSDRFFAERPEGSVSTLKIQRTQQEDSAVYLCASSLSGTTATNEKLFFGSGTQLSVL.

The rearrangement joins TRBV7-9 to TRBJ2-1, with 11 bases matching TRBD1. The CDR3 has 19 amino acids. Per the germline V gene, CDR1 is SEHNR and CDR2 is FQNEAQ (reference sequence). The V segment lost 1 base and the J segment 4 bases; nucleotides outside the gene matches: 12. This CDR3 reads CASSLGSLTGTGGYNEQFF. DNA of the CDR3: TGTGCCAGCAGCTTAGGGTCCCTAACCGGGACAGGGGGTTACAATGAGCAGTTCTTC.

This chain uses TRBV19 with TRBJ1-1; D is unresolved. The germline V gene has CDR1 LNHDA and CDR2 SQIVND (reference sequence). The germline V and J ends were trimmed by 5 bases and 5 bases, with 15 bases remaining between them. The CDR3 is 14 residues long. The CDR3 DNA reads TGTGCCAGTAGTCCTCCGAGAGGATGGACTGAAGCTTTCTTT. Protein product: CASSPPRGWTEAFF.

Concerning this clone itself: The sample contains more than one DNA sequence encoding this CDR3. CDR3 protein: CASSLTGSSYNEQFF. CDR3 DNA: TGTGCCAGCAGCTTGACGGGGTCCTCCTACAATGAGCAGTTCTTC. The V call is TRBV7-3, the J call TRBJ2-1; possible D gene TRBD2, 5 bases. Germline CDR1 SGHTA, CDR2 FQGTGA. There are 15 residues in the CDR3. With 3 bases removed from V and 0 bases from J, the gap between germline ends came to 9 bases.

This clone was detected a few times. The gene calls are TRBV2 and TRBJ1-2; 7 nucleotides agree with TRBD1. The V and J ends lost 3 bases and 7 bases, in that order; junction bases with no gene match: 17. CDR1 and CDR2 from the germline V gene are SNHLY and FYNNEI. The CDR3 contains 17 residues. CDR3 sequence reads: CASSDSSQMGQIRGYTF. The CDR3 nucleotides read TGTGCCAGCAGTGACTCGAGTCAAATGGGACAGATTCGTGGCTACACCTTC.

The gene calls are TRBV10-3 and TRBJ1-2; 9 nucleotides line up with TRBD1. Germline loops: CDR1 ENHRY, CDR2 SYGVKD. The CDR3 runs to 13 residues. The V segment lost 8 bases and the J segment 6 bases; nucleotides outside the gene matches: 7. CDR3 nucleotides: TGTGCCATCCGGGGGACAGGGAGAGATGGCTACACCTTC. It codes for CAIRGTGRDGYTF.

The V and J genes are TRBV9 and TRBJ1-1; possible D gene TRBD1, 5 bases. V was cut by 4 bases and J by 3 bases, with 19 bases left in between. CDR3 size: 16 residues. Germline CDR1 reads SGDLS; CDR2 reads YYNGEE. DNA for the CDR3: TGTGCCAGCAGCACCCCTTTGGATGGAGGGGACACTGAAGCTTTCTTT. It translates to CASSTPLDGGDTEAFF.

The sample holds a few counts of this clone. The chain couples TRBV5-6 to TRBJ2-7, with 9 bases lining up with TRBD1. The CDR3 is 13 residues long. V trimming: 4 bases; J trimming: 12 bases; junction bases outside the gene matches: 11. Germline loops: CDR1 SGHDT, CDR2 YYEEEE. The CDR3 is CASSPGTGSESYF. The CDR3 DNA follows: TGTGCCAGCAGCCCAGGGACAGGGTCCGAGTCGTACTTC. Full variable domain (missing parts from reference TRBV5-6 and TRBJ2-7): DAGVTQSPTHLIKTRGQQVTLRCSPKSGHDTVSWYQQALGQGPQFIFQYYEEEERQRGNFPDRFSGHQFPNYSSELNVNALLLGDSALYLCASSPGTGSESYFGPGTRLTVT.

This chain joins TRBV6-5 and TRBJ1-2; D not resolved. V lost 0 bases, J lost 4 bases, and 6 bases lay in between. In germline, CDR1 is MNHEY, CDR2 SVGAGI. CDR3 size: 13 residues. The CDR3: CASSYSTGYGYTF. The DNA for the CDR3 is TGTGCCAGCAGTTACTCGACGGGCTATGGCTACACCTTC.

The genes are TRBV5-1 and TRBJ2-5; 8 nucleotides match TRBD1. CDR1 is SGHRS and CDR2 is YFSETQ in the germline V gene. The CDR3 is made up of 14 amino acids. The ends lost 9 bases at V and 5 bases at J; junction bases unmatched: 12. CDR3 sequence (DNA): TGCGCCAACCTGGACAGGGAAGAAGGGGAGACCCAGTACTTC. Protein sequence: CANLDREEGETQYF.

CDR3 DNA: TGCGCCAGCAGCTTGGGACCGGGGGACAGGGGGCCTCAAGGGCCTGAAGCTTTCTTT. Translated: CASSLGPGDRGPQGPEAFF. The chain couples TRBV5-1 to TRBJ1-1, with 12 bases matching TRBD1. Germline-derived CDR1 and CDR2 are SGHRS and YFSETQ. This CDR3 region has 19 residues. V dropped 0 bases and J dropped 6; count of bases not matched to a gene: 15. Full variable domain (rest looked up from reference TRBV5-1 and TRBJ1-1): KAGVTQTPRYLIKTRGQQVTLSCSPISGHRSVSWYQQTPGQGLQFLFEYFSETQRNKGNFPGRFSGRQFSNSRSEMNVSTLELGDSALYLCASSLGPGDRGPQGPEAFFGQGTRLTVV.

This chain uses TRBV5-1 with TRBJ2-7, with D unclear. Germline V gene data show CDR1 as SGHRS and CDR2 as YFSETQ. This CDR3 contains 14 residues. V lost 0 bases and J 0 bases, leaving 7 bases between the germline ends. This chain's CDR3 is CASSLASGSYEQYF. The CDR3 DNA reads TGCGCCAGCAGCTTGGCGTCAGGCTCCTACGAGCAGTACTTC. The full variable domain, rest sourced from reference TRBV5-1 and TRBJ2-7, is KAGVTQTPRYLIKTRGQQVTLSCSPISGHRSVSWYQQTPGQGLQFLFEYFSETQRNKGNFPGRFSGRQFSNSRSEMNVSTLELGDSALYLCASSLASGSYEQYFGPGTRLTVT.

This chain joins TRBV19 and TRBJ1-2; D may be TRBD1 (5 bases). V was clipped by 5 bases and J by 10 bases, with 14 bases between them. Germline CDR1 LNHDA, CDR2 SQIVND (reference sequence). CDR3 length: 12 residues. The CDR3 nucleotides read TGTGCCAGTAGTCATGGAGGGGATGTCTACACCTTC. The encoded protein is CASSHGGDVYTF.

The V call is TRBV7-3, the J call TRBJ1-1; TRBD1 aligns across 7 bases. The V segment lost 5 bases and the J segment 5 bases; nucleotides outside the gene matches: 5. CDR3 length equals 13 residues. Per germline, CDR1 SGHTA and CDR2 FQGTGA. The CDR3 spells CASSRRGSTEAFF. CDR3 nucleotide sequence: TGTGCCAGCAGCCGCAGGGGGTCAACTGAAGCTTTCTTT.

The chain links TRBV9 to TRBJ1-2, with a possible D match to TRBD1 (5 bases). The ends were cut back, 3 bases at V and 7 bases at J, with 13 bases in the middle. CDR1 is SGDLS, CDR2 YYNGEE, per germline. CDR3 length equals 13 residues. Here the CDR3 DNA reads TGTGCCAGCAGCGATGGGGGGTTGGGTGGCTACACCTTC. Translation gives CASSDGGLGGYTF.

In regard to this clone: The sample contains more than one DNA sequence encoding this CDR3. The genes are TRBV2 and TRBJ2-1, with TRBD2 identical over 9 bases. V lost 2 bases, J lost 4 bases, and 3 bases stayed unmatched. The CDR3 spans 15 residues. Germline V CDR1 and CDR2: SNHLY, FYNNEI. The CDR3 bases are TGTGCCAGCAGTGAACTGGCGGGGGGGTACAATGAGCAGTTCTTC. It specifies CASSELAGGYNEQFF. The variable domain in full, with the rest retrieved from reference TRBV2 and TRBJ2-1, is EPEVTQTPSHQVTQMGQEVILRCVPISNHLYFYWYRQILGQKVEFLVSFYNNEISEKSEIFDDQFSVERPDGSNFTLKIRSTKLEDSAMYFCASSELAGGYNEQFFGPGTRLTVL.

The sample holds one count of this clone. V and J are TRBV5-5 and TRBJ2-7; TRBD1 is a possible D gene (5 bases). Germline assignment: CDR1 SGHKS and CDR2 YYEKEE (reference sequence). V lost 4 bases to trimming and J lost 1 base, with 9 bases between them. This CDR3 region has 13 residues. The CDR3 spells CASSADSSYEQYF. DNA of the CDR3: TGTGCCAGCAGCGCTGACAGTTCCTACGAGCAGTACTTC.

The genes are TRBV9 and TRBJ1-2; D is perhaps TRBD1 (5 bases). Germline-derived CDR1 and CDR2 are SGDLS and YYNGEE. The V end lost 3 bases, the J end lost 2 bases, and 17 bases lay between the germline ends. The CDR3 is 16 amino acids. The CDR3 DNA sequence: TGTGCCAGCAGCGGCGGCGACAGTGGCCTCAACTATGGCTACACCTTC. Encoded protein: CASSGGDSGLNYGYTF. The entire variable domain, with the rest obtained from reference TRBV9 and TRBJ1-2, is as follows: DSGVTQTPKHLITATGQRVTLRCSPRSGDLSVYWYQQSLDQGLQFLIQYYNGEERAKGNILERFSAQQFPDLHSELNLSSLELGDSALYFCASSGGDSGLNYGYTFGSGTRLTVV.

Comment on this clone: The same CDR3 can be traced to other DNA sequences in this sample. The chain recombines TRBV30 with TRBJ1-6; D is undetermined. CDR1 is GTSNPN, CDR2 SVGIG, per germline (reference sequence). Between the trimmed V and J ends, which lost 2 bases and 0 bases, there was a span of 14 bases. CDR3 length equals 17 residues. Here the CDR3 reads CAWSSRGSFSYNSPLHF. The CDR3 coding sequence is TGTGCCTGGAGTTCGCGGGGAAGCTTCTCCTATAATTCACCCCTCCACTTT. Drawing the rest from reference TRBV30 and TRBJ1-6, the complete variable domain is SQTIHQWPATLVQPVGSPLSLECTVEGTSNPNLYWYRQAAGRGLQLLFYSVGIGQISSEVPQNLSASRPQDRQFILSSKKLLLSDSGFYLCAWSSRGSFSYNSPLHFGNGTRLTVT.

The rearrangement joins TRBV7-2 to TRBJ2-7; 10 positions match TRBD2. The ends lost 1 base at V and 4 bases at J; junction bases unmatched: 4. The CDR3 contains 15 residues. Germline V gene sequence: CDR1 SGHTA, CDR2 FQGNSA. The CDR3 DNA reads TGTGCCAGCAGCTTAGGTCTAGCGGGGGCGTACGAGCAGTACTTC. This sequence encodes CASSLGLAGAYEQYF. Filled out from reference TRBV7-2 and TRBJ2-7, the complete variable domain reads GAGVSQSPSNKVTEKGKDVELRCDPISGHTALYWYRQSLGQGLEFLIYFQGNSAPDKSGLPSDRFSAERTGGSVSTLTIQRTQQEDSAVYLCASSLGLAGAYEQYFGPGTRLTVT.

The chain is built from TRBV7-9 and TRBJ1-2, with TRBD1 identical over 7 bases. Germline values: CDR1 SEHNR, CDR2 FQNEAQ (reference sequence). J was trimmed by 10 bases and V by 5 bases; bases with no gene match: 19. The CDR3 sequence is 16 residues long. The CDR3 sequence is CASSPRQGLRLSNYTF. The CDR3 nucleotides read TGTGCCAGCAGCCCACGACAGGGTTTGCGTCTGTCGAACTACACCTTC.

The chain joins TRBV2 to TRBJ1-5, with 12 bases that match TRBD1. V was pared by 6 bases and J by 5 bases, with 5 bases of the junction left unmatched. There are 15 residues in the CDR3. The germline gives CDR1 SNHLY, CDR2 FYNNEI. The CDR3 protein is CASRGTGGPDQPQHF. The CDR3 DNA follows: TGTGCCAGCAGGGGGACAGGGGGCCCCGATCAGCCCCAGCATTTT.

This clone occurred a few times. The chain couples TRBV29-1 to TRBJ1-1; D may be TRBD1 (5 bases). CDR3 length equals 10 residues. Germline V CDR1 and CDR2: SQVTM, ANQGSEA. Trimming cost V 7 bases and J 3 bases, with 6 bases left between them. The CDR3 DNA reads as TGCAGCGGGGGGGACACTGAAGCTTTCTTT. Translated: CSGGDTEAFF.

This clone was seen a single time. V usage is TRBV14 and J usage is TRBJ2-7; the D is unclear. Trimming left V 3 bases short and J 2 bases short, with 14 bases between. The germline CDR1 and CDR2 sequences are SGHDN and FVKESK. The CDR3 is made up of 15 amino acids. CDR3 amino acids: CASSHEAALPYEQYF. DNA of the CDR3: TGTGCCAGCAGCCACGAGGCCGCACTCCCCTACGAGCAGTACTTC. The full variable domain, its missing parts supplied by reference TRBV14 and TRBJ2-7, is EAGVTQFPSHSVIEKGQTVTLRCDPISGHDNLYWYRRVMGKEIKFLLHFVKESKQDESGMPNNRFLAERTGGTYSTLKVQPAELEDSGVYFCASSHEAALPYEQYFGPGTRLTVT.

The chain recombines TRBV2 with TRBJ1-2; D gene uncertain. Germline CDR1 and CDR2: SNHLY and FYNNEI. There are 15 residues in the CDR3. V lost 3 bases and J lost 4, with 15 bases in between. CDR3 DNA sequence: TGTGCCAGCAGTGACGTTACCAGGCTGACCTATGGCTACACCTTC. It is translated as CASSDVTRLTYGYTF.